Sequencing of this T cell receptor beta chain was carried out in a study of blood T cell repertoires in COVID-19. The protocol was immunoSEQ multiplex PCR, while the TCRdb copy is restricted to in-frame clones and leaves out a portion. Among some 160,000 clones listed, about nine tenths were seen once. Trimming at V came to 4 bases and at J to 1 base, leaving 9 bases not matched to a gene. The CDR3 covers 16 residues. Germline V lookup: CDR1 MNHNS, CDR2 SASEGT. The sample was peripheral blood. The V and J genes are TRBV6-1 and TRBJ2-7; 8 positions agree with TRBD2. This clonotype was obtained from a young man with acute or convalescent COVID-19. CDR3 DNA: TGTGCCAGCAGTGCGAGTCTAGCGGGCATTTCCTACGAGCAGTACTTC. This gives the protein CASSASLAGISYEQYF.